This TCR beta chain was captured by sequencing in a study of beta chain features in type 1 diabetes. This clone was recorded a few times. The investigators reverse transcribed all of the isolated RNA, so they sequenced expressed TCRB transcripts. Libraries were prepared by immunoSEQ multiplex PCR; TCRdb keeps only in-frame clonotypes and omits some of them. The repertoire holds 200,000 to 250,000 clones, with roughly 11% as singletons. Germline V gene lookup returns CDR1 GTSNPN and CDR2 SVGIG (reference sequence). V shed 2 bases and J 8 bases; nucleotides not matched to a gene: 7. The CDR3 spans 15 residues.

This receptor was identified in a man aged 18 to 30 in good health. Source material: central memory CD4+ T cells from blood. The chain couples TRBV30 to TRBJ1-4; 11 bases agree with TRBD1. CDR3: CAWSIRTGGGEKLFF. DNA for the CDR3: TGTGCCTGGAGTATCCGGACAGGGGGCGGCGAAAAACTGTTTTTT.